These 9 T cell receptor beta chains came from one sample sequenced in a study of regulatory T cells in long-lasting Graves disease (dated by TCRdb to the early 2020s). This specimen's time point label, per the study, means: newly diagnosed GD, antithyroid drugs for less than 3 months. For both TCR sequencing and RNA sequencing, RNA was extracted from PBMCs in TRIzol. The library was built by means of multiplex PCR. For sequencing, an Illumina HiSeq 4000 was employed. To build TCR beta libraries, CDR3 regions were amplified by Arm-PCR using iRepertoire HTBI primers. TCRdb itself trimmed the public reads at Q25 with fastp, ran MiXCR and retained productive beta chains. Every entry covers one CDR3 protein and lists the most common genes and DNA from its rows. The sample table contains about 520,000 distinct CDR3 sequences; only one count was recorded for about 12% of them. 8% to 10% of the sample is taken by the ten largest.

The data also belong to a second study, concerning T cells in Graves' hyperthyroidism and ophthalmopathy.

The sequenced sample was peripheral blood mononuclear cells (PBMCs), obtained at new diagnosis, from a patient treated with antithyroid drugs. The receptors stem from a woman between 25 and 40 years old with Graves disease. Donor details come from another sample of the same person, matched by shared clones.

This clonotype was detected ten times or more. The chain combines TRBV2 with TRBJ1-6, with 9 bases identical to TRBD1. Germline lookup yields CDR1 SNHLY and CDR2 FYNNEI. This CDR3 comprises 14 residues. Trimming removed 6 bases from V and 7 bases from J; junction bases left unmatched: 4. The CDR3 is CASSGTGQNSPLHF. In DNA form, the CDR3 reads TGTGCCAGCAGCGGGACAGGGCAAAATTCACCCCTCCACTTT.

This clonotype showed up many times. This rearrangement joins TRBV11-2 to TRBJ2-1; D is perhaps TRBD2 (5 bases). The CDR3 runs to 15 residues. Germline V gives CDR1 SGHAT, CDR2 FQNNGV. With 0 bases removed from V and 9 bases from J, the gap between germline ends came to 15 bases. The CDR3 bases are TGTGCCAGCAGCTTAGATGGTCCTAGCTACGGTGAGCAGTTCTTC. Translation gives CASSLDGPSYGEQFF.

The chain is built from TRBV29-1 and TRBJ2-4, with D perhaps matching TRBD1 (6 bases). With 6 bases removed from V and 11 bases from J, the gap between germline ends came to 17 bases. Germline CDR1 SQVTM, CDR2 ANQGSEA. This CDR3 is built from 12 residues. Here the CDR3 reads CSVQGQGAFQYF. CDR3 nucleotides: TGCAGCGTCCAGGGGCAGGGCGCCTTTCAGTACTTC.

This clonotype was seen a few times. The V gene is TRBV11-1, the J gene TRBJ1-1; D unclear. This CDR3 region has 15 residues. Germline lookup yields CDR1 SGHAT and CDR2 FQDESV (reference sequence). The germline V and J ends were trimmed by 5 bases and 0 bases, with 13 bases remaining between them. In DNA form, the CDR3 reads TGTGCCAGCAGCCTGGGCGGTTGGCTGAACACTGAAGCTTTCTTT. Translated: CASSLGGWLNTEAFF.

The J gene is TRBJ1-2, the V gene TRBV20-1, with 9 nucleotides matching TRBD1. The V gene's germline CDR1 is DFQATT and CDR2 SNEGSKA (reference sequence). V shed 3 bases and J 14 bases; nucleotides not matched to a gene: 10. The CDR3 covers 12 residues. The CDR3 sequence: CSASGTGRVVTF. CDR3 in DNA: TGCAGTGCTAGTGGGACAGGGAGGGTGGTTACCTTC.

The chain is built from TRBV2 and TRBJ2-3; TRBD2 is a possible D gene (6 bases). Trimming removed 4 bases at V and 0 bases at J, with 17 bases between. From germline, CDR1 is SNHLY and CDR2 FYNNEI. This CDR3 comprises 17 residues. CDR3 loop: CASSAGGGYASTDTQYF. The DNA for the CDR3 is TGTGCCAGCAGTGCTGGTGGAGGGTATGCTAGCACAGATACGCAGTATTTT.

In its sample, this clonotype was seen a few times. V usage is TRBV6-1 and J usage is TRBJ1-3; the D gene is possibly TRBD1 (6 bases). The CDR3 contains 16 residues. Germline CDR1 and CDR2: MNHNS and SASEGT. With 6 bases removed from V and 0 bases from J, the gap between germline ends came to 15 bases. CDR3 in DNA: TGTGCCAGCAGATCGACAGGCTCGAGCTCTGGAAACACCATATATTTT. The encoded protein is CASRSTGSSSGNTIYF.

This clonotype occurred many times. CDR3 DNA: TGTGCCGCCCACGGAGGAGGGGGCGAAGGAGATACGCAGTATTTT. The encoded protein is CAAHGGGGEGDTQYF. The V call is TRBV19, the J call TRBJ2-3; tentatively, D is TRBD1 (7 bases). The CDR3 totals 15 residues. CDR1 and CDR2 from the germline V gene are LNHDA and SQIVND (reference sequence). Trimming removed 11 bases from V and 5 bases from J, with 23 bases in between.

This clonotype was seen many times. CDR3 nucleotide sequence: TGTGCCAGCAGTTTATTACGGACTAGCGGGAACTCCTACAATGAGCAGTTCTTC. Residues: CASSLLRTSGNSYNEQFF. The J gene is TRBJ2-1, the V gene TRBV12-3 or TRBV12-4, with 12 bases matching TRBD2. CDR3 length: 18 amino acids. The trim removed 2 bases at V and 0 bases at J, leaving 5 bases unmatched.